This T cell receptor (beta chain) emerged from a study of cytomegalovirus exposure and HLA in healthy donors. V lost 4 bases to trimming and J lost 2 bases, with 16 bases between them. In germline, CDR1 is LGHNA, CDR2 YSLEER. This CDR3 contains 16 residues. PCR involved 60 Vbeta and 13 Jbeta primers. Sequencing used immunoSEQ multiplex PCR; TCRdb keeps in-frame clones, though not all of them. The table lists 150,000 to 200,000 clones, roughly four fifths of them singletons, with about 1.8% in the top ten. This receptor was identified in a man younger than 35 in good health and CMV-seronegative. The chain couples TRBV4-3 to TRBJ2-3; D is perhaps TRBD2 (6 bases). The sample taken for sequencing was PBMCs. The CDR3 region has the DNA TGCGCCAGCAGCCTACAGGAGGGCCGGTACACAGATACGCAGTATTTT. This encodes CASSLQEGRYTDTQYF.